The entry below describes one T cell receptor beta chain. Its antigen is not yet known. Qualities for individual bases were not recorded, and no much larger clone is one base off. TCR beta CDR3 regions were amplified from RNA transcripts. A first-round RT-PCR of the TCR CDR3 used the HTBI primer set with the Qiagen OneStep RT-PCR kit. A second multiplex PCR round built the libraries, followed by size selection and purification. The libraries were sequenced on an Illumina HiSeq2000 using paired-end 100 bp reads. In the source study's methods: SOAPnuke was used to process the raw data, with reads discarded if the reads contained adapters or uncalled bases, had a mean Phred below 15, or lacked an exact constant-primer or identifier match. High-quality paired reads were merged with COPE v1.2.5, and unique nucleotide sequences were defined as clonotypes. Clonotypes were aligned to IMGT TRBV, TRBD and TRBJ reference segments using MiTCR v1.1. The analysis was restricted to V-J combinations with a frequency above 0.0001, which together covered approximately 99% of the repertoires. A TCS score was defined as the ratio between F50 (clonal expansion) and ExV (chaos), using BLOSUM62-based TCRdist between CDR3 peptides within each V-J. Welch's t-statistics and random forest reduced 500 to 650 V-J features to 13, which were used in a naive Bayes classifier (R e1071). The similarity between thyroid and blood repertoires was quantified using the Morisita-Horn index. Using fastp at Q25 and MiXCR, TCRdb reprocessed the public reads and kept productive beta chains. Each entry is one CDR3 protein sequence, shown with its most common DNA and genes. Here the V and J calls rest on TCRdb's processing, not on the authors' analysis. The sample data list hundreds of thousands of distinct CDR3 sequences, and 38% of these were observed just once. Jointly, the top ten make up approximately 8.7% of the sample.

The record originates from a study of T cells in Graves' hyperthyroidism and ophthalmopathy (dated by TCRdb to the late 2010s). Study-level background: Peripheral blood was sampled at the time of initial diagnosis, prior to any treatment. An independent validation cohort of around 19 hyperthyroidism patients and 17 patients who later progressed to ophthalmopathy tested prospective prediction of ophthalmopathy. The study also compared thyroid tissue and blood T-cell repertoires from 5 to 7 Graves' hyperthyroidism patients. TCR Vbeta CDR3 sequencing of 130 to 150 peripheral blood samples (more than 40 ophthalmopathy, over 70 hyperthyroidism and roughly 17 progressor patients) is reported in the paper. To identify TCR V-J signatures that set the groups apart, the researchers used a discovery cohort of 95 to 100 patients, made up of fewer than 50 with Graves' ophthalmopathy and approximately 57 with stable Graves' hyperthyroidism. The roughly 90 discovery patients were divided at random into training and test sets in a 7:3 ratio. After blood sampling, hyperthyroidism patients were treated with methimazole at a starting dose of 30 mg daily, and ophthalmopathy patients were treated with high-dose intravenous methylprednisolone. What the authors observed across the whole study: Blood samples also contained most of the expanded thyroid clonotypes (frequency above 0.001), which suggests that blood repertoires may reflect thyroid immune responses. Ophthalmopathy was separated from stable hyperthyroidism by a 13 V-J signature model, with approximately 90% sensitivity and approximately 81% specificity obtained in cross-validation and 80%/75% obtained in testing. No statistical method was used to set the sample size in advance, and investigators knew the group allocation. In validation, the model predicted progression to ophthalmopathy with roughly 70% sensitivity and roughly 75% specificity, a median of 6.5 months before onset.

CDR1 and CDR2 (KGHDR, SFDVKD) derive from the germline V gene. Counted from cysteine to phenylalanine, this CDR3 has 12 amino acids. The entry retains the CDR3 DNA only, 36 bases that are in frame from base 1. From V the trimming removes 10 bases and from J it removes 6 bases, while the gene matches leave 5 bases of the junction unaccounted for. A patient counted as having stable Graves' hyperthyroidism if no progression to ophthalmopathy occurred over 18 months of follow-up. Hyperthyroidism patients were aged 18 to 65 years and newly diagnosed, with disease duration of less than 2 months. Any patient with an uncontrolled infection, another autoimmune disease, pregnancy or lactation was excluded. Clinical symptoms, serum thyroxine and TRAb, thyroid ultrasound, and orbital computed tomography formed the basis for the diagnoses. PBMCs were isolated from 10 ml of fresh peripheral blood by Ficoll-Paque density gradient centrifugation. Total RNA was extracted with Trizol reagent, and quality was checked on an Agilent 2100 Bioanalyzer.

The sequencing input was blood. The chain was built from TRBV24-1 and TRBJ1-5; TRBD1 aligns with 7 central bases. This sequence was found in a man aged 18 to 30 with Graves' hyperthyroidism. Here is the DNA: TGTGCCACAGGGGGCGGGGGTCAGCCCCAGCATTTT. It translates as CATGGGGQPQHF.